What follows are 32 T cell receptor beta chains derived from one specimen sequenced in a study of blood T cell repertoires in COVID-19. Generated by immunoSEQ multiplex PCR, the TCRdb table keeps only in-frame clones and is missing some. This table has 110,000 or so clones, roughly 70% appearing once. The material sequenced was peripheral blood. The source is a woman aged 40 to 50 with acute or convalescent COVID-19.

This chain connects TRBV21-1 to TRBJ2-3; TRBD2, as called in the table, went unchecked against the DNA. TRBV21-1 is described as a pseudogene. The CDR3 consists of 17 residues. CDR3 amino acids: CASSIGLAGAYTDTQYF. The DNA for the CDR3 is TGTGCCAGCAGCATAGGGCTAGCGGGGGCTTACACAGATACGCAGTATTTT.

This clone was observed a few times. The rearrangement uses TRBV9 and TRBJ2-7; D is perhaps TRBD2 (5 bases). Looked up from germline, CDR1 is SGDLS and CDR2 is YYNGEE. This CDR3 comprises 15 residues. Trimming took off 4 bases at V and 7 bases at J, with 21 bases between the two ends. CDR3 DNA sequence: TGTGCCAGCAGCCCTAGCTGGGGTGGACGGTGGGAGCAGTACTTC. Encoded protein: CASSPSWGGRWEQYF.

This sequence joins TRBV18 and TRBJ2-2; a possible D gene is TRBD2 (6 bases). V dropped 5 bases and J dropped 1 base, with 8 bases sitting between them. The length of the CDR3 is 14 residues. Germline V lookup: CDR1 KGHSH, CDR2 LQKENI. CDR3 sequence: CASSGGKNTGELFF. The DNA for the CDR3 is TGTGCCAGCTCAGGCGGGAAGAACACCGGGGAGCTGTTTTTT.

This clone was observed a handful of times. The chain carries TRBV19 and TRBJ2-7, with 11 bases fitting TRBD1. CDR3 length: 14 amino acids. Germline CDR1 reads LNHDA; CDR2 reads SQIVND (reference sequence). V lost 3 bases to trimming and J lost 3 bases; unmatched junction nucleotides: 1. CDR3 bases: TGTGCCAGTAGTATTGGGACAGGGGGCTACGAGCAGTACTTC. Protein product: CASSIGTGGYEQYF.

The V and J genes are TRBV28 and TRBJ1-6, with D unclear. With 9 bases removed from V and 9 bases from J, the gap between germline ends came to 15 bases. This CDR3 region has 13 residues. Germline V CDR1 and CDR2: MDHEN, SYDVKM. For the CDR3, the DNA is TGTGCCAGTCATCCCCGGGTTGTTTCACCCCTCCACTTT. Translated, it gives CASHPRVVSPLHF. The full variable domain, with the rest looked up from reference TRBV28 and TRBJ1-6, is DVKVTQSSRYLVKRTGEKVFLECVQDMDHENMFWYRQDPGLGLRLIYFSYDVKMKEKGDIPEGYSVSREKKERFSLILESASTNQTSMYLCASHPRVVSPLHFGNGTRLTVT.

V usage is TRBV5-5 and J usage is TRBJ1-3, with 7 bases that match TRBD1. After removal of 6 bases from V and 2 bases from J, the junction contained 8 bases not matched to a gene. The CDR3 contains 15 residues. Per the germline V gene, CDR1 is SGHKS and CDR2 is YYEKEE (reference sequence). The CDR3 DNA reads TGTGCCAGCACGAGACAGGGTGATACTGGAAACACCATATATTTT. Translation gives CASTRQGDTGNTIYF.

In its sample, this clone was seen many times. The chain has TRBV7-9 and TRBJ1-1, with TRBD1 matching 9 bases. V trimming: 5 bases; J trimming: 8 bases; junction bases outside the gene matches: 6. The V gene's germline CDR1 is SEHNR and CDR2 FQNEAQ (reference sequence). CDR3 length equals 13 residues. This CDR3 is CASSQGQGVEAFF. The CDR3 DNA follows: TGTGCCAGCAGCCAGGGACAGGGAGTGGAAGCTTTCTTT.

This sequence joins TRBV13 and TRBJ2-6; possible D gene TRBD1, 6 bases. The CDR3 is 18 residues long. The V end was cut by 2 bases, the J end by 0 bases, with 14 bases between. Germline V lookup: CDR1 PRHDT, CDR2 FYEKMQ (reference sequence). This CDR3 is CASSLRGGTASGANVLTF. DNA for the CDR3: TGTGCCAGCAGCTTACGAGGGGGTACTGCCTCTGGGGCCAACGTCCTGACTTTC.

The gene calls are TRBV3-1 (or the pseudogene TRBV3-2) and TRBJ1-6; TRBD1 aligns across 7 bases. Germline V gene lookup returns CDR1 LGHDT and CDR2 YNNKEL (reference sequence). V lost 4 bases, J lost 10 bases, and 7 bases stayed unmatched. This CDR3 comprises 14 residues. The CDR3 is CASSPDRVGSPLHF. The CDR3 DNA sequence: TGTGCCAGCAGCCCCGACAGGGTAGGATCACCCCTCCACTTT.

This chain connects TRBV7-9 to TRBJ2-7, with 9 bases matching TRBD1. V lost 5 bases, J lost 3 bases, and 8 bases stayed unmatched. This CDR3 is built from 15 residues. Per the germline V gene, CDR1 is SEHNR and CDR2 is FQNEAQ (reference sequence). In DNA form, the CDR3 reads TGTGCCAGCAGCGCGCCGGGACAGGGTGTCTACGAGCAGTACTTC. This sequence encodes CASSAPGQGVYEQYF.

The chain employs TRBV5-6 and TRBJ1-3; TRBD1 is a possible D gene (6 bases). Germline V gene lookup returns CDR1 SGHDT and CDR2 YYEEEE. CDR3 length equals 16 residues. V was pared by 1 base and J by 2 bases, with 13 bases between. The CDR3 reads CASSLTQGIAGNTIYF. Written as DNA, the CDR3 is TGTGCCAGCAGCTTGACCCAGGGGATCGCTGGAAACACCATATATTTT.

V gene TRBV6-5 combines with J gene TRBJ2-2; TRBD2 might be the D (5 bases). Germline V gives CDR1 MNHEY, CDR2 SVGAGI. Trimming left V 6 bases short and J 1 base short, with 12 bases between. The CDR3 consists of 15 residues. DNA for the CDR3: TGTGCCAGCAGCCTTGGCGGGTTGAACACCGGGGAGCTGTTTTTT. Translating it yields CASSLGGLNTGELFF.

This clone was seen a few times. This chain uses TRBV5-1 with TRBJ2-7, with 8 bases that match TRBD1. The V segment lost 1 base and the J segment 7 bases; nucleotides outside the gene matches: 7. This CDR3 has 14 residues. Germline CDR1 and CDR2: SGHRS and YFSETQ. The CDR3 sequence: CASSLLAGGQEQYF. The CDR3 bases are TGCGCCAGCAGCTTGTTGGCAGGGGGCCAAGAGCAGTACTTC.

The chain is built from TRBV28 and TRBJ2-7; no clear D gene. The CDR3 has 13 amino acids. Germline assignment: CDR1 MDHEN and CDR2 SYDVKM. V was trimmed by 6 bases and J by 2 bases, leaving 11 bases between them. The CDR3 region is CASRASQPYEQYF. In nucleotides, the CDR3 is TGTGCCAGCAGAGCCTCCCAACCCTACGAGCAGTACTTC. The full variable domain, rest sourced from reference TRBV28 and TRBJ2-7, is DVKVTQSSRYLVKRTGEKVFLECVQDMDHENMFWYRQDPGLGLRLIYFSYDVKMKEKGDIPEGYSVSREKKERFSLILESASTNQTSMYLCASRASQPYEQYFGPGTRLTVT.

The chain recombines TRBV6-5 with TRBJ1-5; TRBD1 matches at 7 bases. The length of the CDR3 is 15 residues. Trimming took 5 bases from V and 7 from J; bases not matched to a gene: 11. Looked up from germline, CDR1 is MNHEY and CDR2 is SVGAGI. The CDR3 spells CASSPGAGGLQPQHF. DNA for the CDR3: TGTGCCAGCAGTCCCGGGGCAGGGGGTTTACAGCCCCAGCATTTT.

Sample share makes this clone medium-sized. The germline gene is not matched at one end of the junction; a read error may be the cause. This chain connects TRBV6-5 to TRBJ2-1, with 12 bases aligning to TRBD1. The CDR3 totals 15 residues. Germline V gene data show CDR1 as MNHEY and CDR2 as SVGAGI. The DNA of the CDR3 is TGTGTCAGCGGAGAGCGGGACAGGGGGCAAGGTGAGCAGTTCTTC. This sequence encodes CVSGERDRGQGEQFF.

J is TRBJ1-3 and V is TRBV7-3; 7 nucleotides match TRBD1. Germline V CDR1 and CDR2: SGHTA, FQGTGA. The J segment lost 2 bases and the V segment lost 5 bases, leaving 6 bases of the junction unmatched. CDR3 length: 15 residues. This chain's CDR3 is CASSPQGGPGNTIYF. CDR3 nucleotides: TGTGCCAGCAGCCCTCAGGGGGGTCCTGGAAACACCATATATTTT.

Concerning this clone itself: The same CDR3 can be traced to other DNA sequences in this sample. The chain is built from TRBV9 and TRBJ2-1; D might be TRBD1 (6 bases). The CDR3 spans 15 residues. The germline gives CDR1 SGDLS, CDR2 YYNGEE. Trimming took 4 bases from V and 0 from J, leaving 11 bases between them. The chain's CDR3 is CASSPTGSSYNEQFF. The CDR3 nucleotides are TGTGCCAGCAGCCCTACAGGGAGCTCCTACAATGAGCAGTTCTTC.

This clone was detected only a few times. J is TRBJ1-6 and V is TRBV4-2, with a weak D call TRBD1 (5 bases). The V gene lost 0 bases and the J gene lost 8 bases, with 14 bases spanning the gap. Germline V gene lookup returns CDR1 LGHNA and CDR2 YNFKEQ. CDR3 length equals 16 residues. CDR3 sequence reads: CASSQDVGLRDSPLHF. CDR3 sequence (DNA): TGTGCCAGCAGCCAAGATGTTGGCCTCAGGGATTCACCCCTCCACTTT.

This rearrangement joins TRBV10-3 to TRBJ1-1; 7 bases match TRBD1. J lost 3 bases, V lost 6 bases, and 7 bases had no gene match. The germline V gene encodes CDR1 ENHRY and CDR2 SYGVKD. There are 14 residues in the CDR3. CDR3 nucleotide sequence: TGTGCCATCAGGGAGGGGGCGCGAGACACTGAAGCTTTCTTT. It specifies CAIREGARDTEAFF.

This clone was detected once. The chain carries TRBV19 and TRBJ2-1, with D possibly TRBD2 on 6 matching bases. CDR1 is LNHDA, CDR2 SQIVND, per germline (reference sequence). Trimming cost V 8 bases and J 9 bases, with 11 bases left between them. This CDR3 spans 11 amino acids. For the CDR3, the DNA is TGTGCCAGTCAGAGGGAGGCTGAGCAGTTCTTC. Amino acid sequence: CASQREAEQFF.

This chain uses TRBV11-2 with TRBJ2-1; 11 positions agree with TRBD2. CDR3 length: 16 amino acids. The V segment lost 5 bases and the J segment 11 bases; nucleotides outside the gene matches: 14. Germline CDR1 and CDR2: SGHAT and FQNNGV. The CDR3 spells CASSTLPSGGPSKQFF. DNA of the CDR3: TGTGCCAGCAGCACCCTACCTAGCGGGGGGCCCTCCAAGCAGTTCTTC.

In this sample, this clone turned up a few times. The chain combines TRBV28 with TRBJ1-6; the D gene is possibly TRBD1 (6 bases). The CDR3 is 15 residues long. The germline V gene has CDR1 MDHEN and CDR2 SYDVKM. V lost 6 bases, J lost 5 bases, and 14 bases lay in between. This CDR3 reads CASRNRAGNNSPLHF. The CDR3 DNA reads as TGTGCCAGCAGAAACAGGGCTGGAAATAATTCACCCCTCCACTTT.

This clone turned up a few times. J is TRBJ1-6 and V is TRBV9, with D uncertain. This CDR3 region has 15 residues. Germline CDR1 and CDR2: SGDLS and YYNGEE. Trimming stripped 4 bases from V and 6 bases from J, with 14 bases between. CDR3 residues: CASSPPWASNSPLHF. CDR3 DNA sequence: TGTGCCAGCAGCCCCCCATGGGCCAGTAATTCACCCCTCCACTTT.

The sample holds one count of this clone. This CDR3 is CASSPWGQNTEAFF. For the CDR3, the DNA is TGCGCCAGCAGCCCCTGGGGGCAGAACACTGAAGCTTTCTTT. The chain recombines TRBV5-1 with TRBJ1-1, with D possibly TRBD1 on 6 matching bases. The germline V and J ends were trimmed by 4 bases and 1 base, with 11 bases remaining between them. This CDR3 has 14 amino acids. The germline gives CDR1 SGHRS, CDR2 YFSETQ.

The V gene is TRBV5-6, the J gene TRBJ1-4, with D uncertain. Trimming left V 4 bases short and J 8 bases short, with 18 bases between. This CDR3 comprises 15 residues. Germline CDR1 SGHDT, CDR2 YYEEEE. DNA of the CDR3: TGTGCCAGCAGCCTCTCTTCGACCCGGGGAGAAAAACTGTTTTTT. As protein: CASSLSSTRGEKLFF.

This clone was recorded only once. V usage is TRBV9 and J usage is TRBJ2-1, with TRBD2 matching over 12 bases. The CDR3 is 15 amino acids. Germline V gene lookup returns CDR1 SGDLS and CDR2 YYNGEE. V dropped 3 bases and J dropped 3; count of bases not matched to a gene: 1. CDR3 bases: TGTGCCAGCAGCGGACTAGCGGGGGACTACAATGAGCAGTTCTTC. This encodes CASSGLAGDYNEQFF.

This sequence joins TRBV5-1 and TRBJ2-7, with a weak D call TRBD1 (6 bases). The ends were cut back, 0 bases at V and 4 bases at J, with 11 bases in the middle. CDR1 and CDR2 (germline): SGHRS, YFSETQ. The CDR3 is 14 amino acids. The CDR3 reads CASSLGDTEYEQYF. For the CDR3, the DNA is TGCGCCAGCAGCTTGGGGGACACCGAATACGAGCAGTACTTC.

The CDR3: CARGVRPGLSTDTQYF. CDR3 sequence (DNA): TGCGCCCGGGGGGTTAGACCGGGACTGAGCACAGATACGCAGTATTTT. V usage is TRBV10-1 and J usage is TRBJ2-3; TRBD2 aligns across 7 bases. The CDR3 is 16 residues long. V was pared by 11 bases and J by 0 bases, with 14 bases of the junction left unmatched. CDR1 WNHNN and CDR2 SYGVQD come from the germline V gene (reference sequence).

The chain joins TRBV28 to TRBJ1-4, with 7 bases lining up with TRBD1. The germline gives CDR1 MDHEN, CDR2 SYDVKM. The CDR3 consists of 14 residues. V dropped 7 bases and J dropped 8; count of bases not matched to a gene: 10. The CDR3 nucleotides are TGTGCCAGCATCGCGAGCACAGGGGAAGAAAAACTGTTTTTT. Amino acids: CASIASTGEEKLFF.

In regard to this clone: Sequence at one end of the junction differs from germline and may be a read error. This sequence joins TRBV28 and TRBJ2-7, with 8 nucleotides matching TRBD1. CDR1 is MDHEN and CDR2 is SYDVKM in the germline V gene. The CDR3 spans 18 residues. For the CDR3, the DNA is TGTGCCAGTAGTTTAATAGGCAGTTGGGACAGGAGCTCCTACGAGCAGTACTTC. Translation gives CASSLIGSWDRSSYEQYF.

The table lists this clone with a count of one. The chain is built from TRBV6-1 and TRBJ2-7; D is unclear. This CDR3 region has 15 residues. CDR1 is MNHNS and CDR2 is SASEGT in the germline V gene. The V end lost 1 base, the J end lost 5 bases, and 15 bases lay between the germline ends. CDR3 sequence (DNA): TGTGCCAGCAGTGAAGGGTTTTTTACCCCTAACGAGCAGTACTTC. Translation: CASSEGFFTPNEQYF.